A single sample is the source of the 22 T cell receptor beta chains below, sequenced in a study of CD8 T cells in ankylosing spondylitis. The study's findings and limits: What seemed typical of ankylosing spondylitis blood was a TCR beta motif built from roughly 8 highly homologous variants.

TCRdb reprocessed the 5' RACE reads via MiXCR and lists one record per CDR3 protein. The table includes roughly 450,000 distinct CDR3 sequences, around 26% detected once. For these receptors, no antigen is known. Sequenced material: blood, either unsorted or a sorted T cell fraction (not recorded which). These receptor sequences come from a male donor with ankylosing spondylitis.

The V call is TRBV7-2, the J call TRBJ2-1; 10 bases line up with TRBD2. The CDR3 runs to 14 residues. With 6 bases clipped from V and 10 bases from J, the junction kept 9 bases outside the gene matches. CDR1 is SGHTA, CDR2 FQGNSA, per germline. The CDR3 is CASSIGLAGVEQFF. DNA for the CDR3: TGTGCCAGCAGTATAGGGCTAGCGGGAGTAGAGCAGTTCTTC.

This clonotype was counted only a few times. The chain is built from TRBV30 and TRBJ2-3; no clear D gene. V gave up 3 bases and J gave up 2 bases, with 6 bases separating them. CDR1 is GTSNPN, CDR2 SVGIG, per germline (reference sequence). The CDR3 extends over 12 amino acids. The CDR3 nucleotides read TGTGCCTGGAGAAAAGACACAGATACGCAGTATTTT. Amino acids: CAWRKDTDTQYF.

CDR3 amino acids: CASSLAVPDYGYTF. The CDR3 nucleotides read TGTGCCAGCAGTTTAGCGGTCCCAGACTATGGCTACACCTTC. This chain connects TRBV12-3 or TRBV12-4 to TRBJ1-2; D is uncertain. This CDR3 spans 14 amino acids. The V end lost 0 bases, the J end lost 3 bases, and 8 bases lay between the germline ends.

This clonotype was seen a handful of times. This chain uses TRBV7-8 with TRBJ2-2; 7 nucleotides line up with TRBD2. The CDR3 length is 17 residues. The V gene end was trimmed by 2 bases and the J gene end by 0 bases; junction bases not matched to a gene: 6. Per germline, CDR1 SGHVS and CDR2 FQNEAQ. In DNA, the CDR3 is TGTGCCAGCAGCTTACGGGTTCGGGGGGCGAACACCGGGGAGCTGTTTTTT. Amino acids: CASSLRVRGANTGELFF.

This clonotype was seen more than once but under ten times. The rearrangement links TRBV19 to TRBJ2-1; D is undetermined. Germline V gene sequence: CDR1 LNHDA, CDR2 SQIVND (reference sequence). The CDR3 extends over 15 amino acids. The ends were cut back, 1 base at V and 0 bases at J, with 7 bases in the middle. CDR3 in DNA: TGTGCCAGTAGTATAGGACTGGGCTCCTACAATGAGCAGTTCTTC. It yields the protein CASSIGLGSYNEQFF.

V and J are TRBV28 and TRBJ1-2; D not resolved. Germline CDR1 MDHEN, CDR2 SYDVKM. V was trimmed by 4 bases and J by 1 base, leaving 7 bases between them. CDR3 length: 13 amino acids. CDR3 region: CASSSILNYGYTF. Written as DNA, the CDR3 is TGTGCCAGCAGTTCAATCCTTAACTATGGCTACACCTTC.

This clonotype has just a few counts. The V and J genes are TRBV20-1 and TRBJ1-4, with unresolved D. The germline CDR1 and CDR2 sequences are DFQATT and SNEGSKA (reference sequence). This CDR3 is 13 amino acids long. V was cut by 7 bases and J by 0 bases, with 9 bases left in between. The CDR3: CSVDGATNEKLFF. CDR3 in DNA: TGCAGTGTGGACGGGGCAACTAATGAAAAACTGTTTTTT.

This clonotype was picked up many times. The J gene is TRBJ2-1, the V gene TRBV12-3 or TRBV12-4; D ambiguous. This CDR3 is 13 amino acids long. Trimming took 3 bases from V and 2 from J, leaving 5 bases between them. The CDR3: CASSLSTYNEQFF. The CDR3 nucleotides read TGTGCCAGCAGTTTGTCCACCTACAATGAGCAGTTCTTC.

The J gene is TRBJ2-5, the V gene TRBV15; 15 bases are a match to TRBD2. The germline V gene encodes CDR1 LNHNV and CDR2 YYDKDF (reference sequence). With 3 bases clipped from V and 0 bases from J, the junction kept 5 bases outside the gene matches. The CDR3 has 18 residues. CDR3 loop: CATSRGLAGGPYQETQYF. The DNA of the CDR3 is TGTGCCACCAGCAGGGGACTAGCGGGAGGCCCTTACCAAGAGACCCAGTACTTC.

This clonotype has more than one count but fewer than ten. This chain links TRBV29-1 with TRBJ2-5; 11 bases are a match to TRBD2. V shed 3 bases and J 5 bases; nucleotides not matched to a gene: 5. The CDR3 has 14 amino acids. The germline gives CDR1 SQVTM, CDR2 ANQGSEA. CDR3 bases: TGCAGCGTTGAGAGTAGCGGGAGGGGTGAGACCCAGTACTTC. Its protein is CSVESSGRGETQYF.

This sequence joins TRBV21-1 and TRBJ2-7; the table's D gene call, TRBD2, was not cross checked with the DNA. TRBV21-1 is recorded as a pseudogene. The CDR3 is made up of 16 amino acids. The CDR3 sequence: CASSKEGLAAYGEQYV. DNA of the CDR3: TGTGCCAGCAGCAAAGAGGGACTAGCTGCTTATGGGGAGCAGTACGTC.

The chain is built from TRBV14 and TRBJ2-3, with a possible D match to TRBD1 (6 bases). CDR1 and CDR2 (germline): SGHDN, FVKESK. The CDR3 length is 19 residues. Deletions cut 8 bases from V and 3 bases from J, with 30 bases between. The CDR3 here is CASPMPRGGSDPLTDTQYF. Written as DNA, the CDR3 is TGTGCCAGCCCTATGCCAAGAGGGGGTAGCGACCCACTTACAGATACGCAGTATTTT.

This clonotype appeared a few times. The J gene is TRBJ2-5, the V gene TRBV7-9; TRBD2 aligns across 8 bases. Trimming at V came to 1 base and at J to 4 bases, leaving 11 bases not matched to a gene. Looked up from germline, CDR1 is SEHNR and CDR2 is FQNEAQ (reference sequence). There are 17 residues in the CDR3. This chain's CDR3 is CASSLGAAGGGGETQYF. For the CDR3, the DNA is TGTGCCAGCAGCTTAGGGGCGGCGGGAGGAGGAGGAGAGACCCAGTACTTC.

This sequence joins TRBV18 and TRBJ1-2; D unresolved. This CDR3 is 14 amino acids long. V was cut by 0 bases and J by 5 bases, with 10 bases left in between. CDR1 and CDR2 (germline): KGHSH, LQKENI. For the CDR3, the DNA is TGTGCCAGCTCACCACCGATCATGCAGTATGGCTACACCTTC. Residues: CASSPPIMQYGYTF.

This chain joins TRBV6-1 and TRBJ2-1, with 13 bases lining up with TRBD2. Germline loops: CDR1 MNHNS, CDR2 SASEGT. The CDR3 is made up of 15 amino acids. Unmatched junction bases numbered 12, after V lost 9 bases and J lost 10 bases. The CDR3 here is CASLPGLAGTGEQFF. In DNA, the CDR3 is TGTGCCAGTCTTCCGGGACTAGCGGGAACAGGGGAGCAGTTCTTC.

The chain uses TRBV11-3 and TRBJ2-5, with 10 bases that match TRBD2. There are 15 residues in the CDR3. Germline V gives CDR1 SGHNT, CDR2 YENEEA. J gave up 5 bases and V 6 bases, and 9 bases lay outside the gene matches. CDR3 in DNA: TGTGCCAGCAGTCTGGGGGTAGCGGGAGGCGAGACCCAGTACTTC. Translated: CASSLGVAGGETQYF.

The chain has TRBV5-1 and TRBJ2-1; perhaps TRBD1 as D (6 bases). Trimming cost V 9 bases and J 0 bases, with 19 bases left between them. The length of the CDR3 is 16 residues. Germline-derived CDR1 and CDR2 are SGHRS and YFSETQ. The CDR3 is CATGLGGRASYNEQFF. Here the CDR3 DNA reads TGCGCCACAGGCTTAGGGGGACGGGCCTCCTACAATGAGCAGTTCTTC.

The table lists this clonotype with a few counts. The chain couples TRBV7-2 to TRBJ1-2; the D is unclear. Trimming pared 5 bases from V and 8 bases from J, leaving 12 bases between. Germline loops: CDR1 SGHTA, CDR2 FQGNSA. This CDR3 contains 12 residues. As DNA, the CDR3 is TGTGCCAGCAGCCCCGGCCCCTCCGGCTACACCTTC. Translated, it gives CASSPGPSGYTF.

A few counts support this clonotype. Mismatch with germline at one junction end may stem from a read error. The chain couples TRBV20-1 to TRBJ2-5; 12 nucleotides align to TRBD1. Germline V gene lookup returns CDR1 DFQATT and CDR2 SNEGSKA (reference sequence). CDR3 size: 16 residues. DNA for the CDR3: TGCAGTCCTAGAGGGGTGGGACAGGGGGCCGATGAGACCCAGTACTTC. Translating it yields CSPRGVGQGADETQYF.

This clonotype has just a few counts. The CDR3 is CATSDPTGSYEQYV. CDR3 bases: TGTGCCACCAGTGATCCCACAGGAAGTTACGAGCAGTACGTC. The chain joins TRBV24-1 to TRBJ2-7; possible D gene TRBD1, 5 bases. CDR1 and CDR2 from the germline V gene are KGHDR and SFDVKD. V dropped 3 bases and J dropped 4 bases, with 12 bases sitting between them. The CDR3 is 14 residues long.

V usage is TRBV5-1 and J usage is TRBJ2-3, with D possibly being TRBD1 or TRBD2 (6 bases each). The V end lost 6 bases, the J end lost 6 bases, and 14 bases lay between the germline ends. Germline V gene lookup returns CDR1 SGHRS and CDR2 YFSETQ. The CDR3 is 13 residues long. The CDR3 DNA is TGCGCCAGCATGTGGGGGGCTAGCGATACGCAGTATTTT. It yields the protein CASMWGASDTQYF. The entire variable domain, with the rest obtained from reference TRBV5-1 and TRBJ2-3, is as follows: KAGVTQTPRYLIKTRGQQVTLSCSPISGHRSVSWYQQTPGQGLQFLFEYFSETQRNKGNFPGRFSGRQFSNSRSEMNVSTLELGDSALYLCASMWGASDTQYFGPGTRLTVL.

The CDR3 loop is CASSSETDLGGNTIYF. The CDR3 DNA follows: TGTGCCAGCAGCTCCGAGACAGACTTGGGGGGAAACACCATATATTTT. The chain joins TRBV7-9 to TRBJ1-3; TRBD1 is a possible D gene (5 bases). The CDR3 has 16 residues. V lost 4 bases and J 4 bases, leaving 17 bases between the germline ends. The germline V gene encodes CDR1 SEHNR and CDR2 FQNEAQ (reference sequence).